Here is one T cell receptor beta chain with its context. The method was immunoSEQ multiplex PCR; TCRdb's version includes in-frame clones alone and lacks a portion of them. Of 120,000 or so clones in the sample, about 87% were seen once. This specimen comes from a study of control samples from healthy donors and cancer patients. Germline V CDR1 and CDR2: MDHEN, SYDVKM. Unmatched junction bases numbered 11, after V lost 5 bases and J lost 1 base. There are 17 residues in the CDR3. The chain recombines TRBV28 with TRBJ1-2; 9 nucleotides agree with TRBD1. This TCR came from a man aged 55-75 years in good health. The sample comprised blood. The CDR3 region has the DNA TGTGCCAGCAGTCCCTCCCTCGGGACAGGGATTAACTATGGCTACACCTTC. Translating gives CASSPSLGTGINYGYTF.